Listed below are T cell receptor beta chains from one sample, sequenced in a study of identical twins. TCRdb reprocessed the 5' RACE reads with MiXCR, giving one entry per CDR3 protein. Here the sample spans under 400,000 distinct CDR3 sequences, approximately 9.1% being singletons. The specimen was naive T cells sorted from blood. These receptors were taken from a woman between 50 and 59 years old in good health. Each CDR3 is given with its conserved first and last residue. Fields, in order: clone size, J gene, D gene, V gene, CDR3 protein, CDR3 DNA. The D gene is left open where the match is weak. Rows give clone size only sometimes, using once, few, many, or a class for an expanded clone.

size: NA
J: TRBJ2-1
D: TRBD2
V: TRBV5-1
CDR3: CASSLSTSEPYNEQFF
DNA: TGCGCCAGCAGCTTGTCGACTAGCGAGCCCTACAATGAGCAGTTCTTC

size: NA
J: TRBJ2-7
D: NA
V: TRBV5-1
CDR3: CASSPLTTYEQYF
DNA: TGCGCCAGCAGCCCCCTGACCACCTACGAGCAGTACTTC

size: NA
J: TRBJ2-1
D: NA
V: TRBV14
CDR3: CASSPLGGVAANLRRYNEQFF
DNA: TGTGCCAGCAGCCCCCTCGGTGGAGTAGCGGCAAACCTACGGCGCTACAATGAGCAGTTCTTC

size: many
J: TRBJ2-5
D: TRBD2
V: TRBV9
CDR3: CASSVGTSGPETQYF
DNA: TGTGCCAGCAGCGTAGGGACTAGCGGGCCAGAGACCCAGTACTTC

size: many
J: TRBJ2-7
D: NA
V: TRBV5-1
CDR3: CASSLRDGGYEQYF
DNA: TGCGCCAGCAGCTTAAGGGACGGAGGCTACGAGCAGTACTTC

size: NA
J: TRBJ2-7
D: NA
V: TRBV5-1
CDR3: CASSLRPGEQYF
DNA: TGCGCCAGCAGCCTCCGACCGGGGGAGCAGTACTTC

size: NA
J: TRBJ2-3
D: TRBD2
V: TRBV11-2
CDR3: CASSFVAGRADTQYF
DNA: TGTGCCAGCAGCTTTGTAGCGGGACGGGCAGATACGCAGTATTTT

size: few
J: TRBJ2-7
D: NA
V: TRBV12-3/TRBV12-4
CDR3: CASRDGTYYEQYF
DNA: TGTGCCAGCAGGGACGGGACCTACTACGAGCAGTACTTC

size: few
J: TRBJ2-1
D: TRBD2
V: TRBV4-1
CDR3: CASSQPAGGRGAEQFF
DNA: TGCGCCAGCAGCCAACCGGCTGGCGGGAGGGGTGCTGAGCAGTTCTTC

size: few
J: TRBJ2-2
D: TRBD2
V: TRBV7-7
CDR3: CASSRGLAVNTGELFF
DNA: TGTGCCAGCAGCCGAGGACTAGCGGTTAACACCGGGGAGCTGTTTTTT

size: NA
J: TRBJ2-2
D: TRBD2
V: TRBV19
CDR3: CASSIVFGGSVGTGELFF
DNA: TGTGCCAGTAGTATAGTATTTGGCGGGAGCGTCGGTACCGGGGAGCTGTTTTTT

size: few
J: TRBJ2-3
D: TRBD2
V: TRBV27
CDR3: CASSASGSSPDTQYF
DNA: TGTGCCAGCAGTGCTAGCGGGAGCTCCCCAGATACGCAGTATTTT

size: few
J: TRBJ2-3
D: NA
V: TRBV7-9
CDR3: CASSPSIIADTQYF
DNA: TGTGCCAGCAGCCCGAGCATCATCGCAGATACGCAGTATTTT

size: NA
J: TRBJ1-2
D: TRBD1
V: TRBV3-1
CDR3: CASSPGDRGNYGYTF
DNA: TGTGCCAGCAGCCCGGGGGACAGGGGGAACTATGGCTACACCTTC

size: few
J: TRBJ2-1
D: TRBD2
V: TRBV4-1
CDR3: CASSQVIAGVFNEQFF
DNA: TGCGCCAGCAGCCAAGTCATAGCGGGAGTTTTCAATGAGCAGTTCTTC

size: few
J: TRBJ1-1
D: TRBD1
V: TRBV30
CDR3: CAWSGDSWATEAFF
DNA: TGTGCCTGGAGTGGGGACAGTTGGGCCACTGAAGCTTTCTTT

size: many
J: TRBJ2-3
D: TRBD1
V: TRBV5-1
CDR3: CASSFLQTGGTDTQYF
DNA: TGCGCCAGCAGCTTTCTCCAGACAGGGGGCACAGATACGCAGTATTTT

size: NA
J: TRBJ1-5
D: TRBD1
V: TRBV6-4
CDR3: CASSEETGTSPQHF
DNA: TGTGCCAGCAGTGAGGAGACAGGGACTTCGCCCCAGCATTTT

size: many
J: TRBJ1-5
D: TRBD1
V: TRBV29-1
CDR3: CSVEGQGGQPQHF
DNA: TGCAGCGTTGAAGGGCAGGGGGGCCAGCCCCAGCATTTT

size: few
J: TRBJ2-1
D: TRBD1
V: TRBV9
CDR3: CASTVGTGDGNEQFF
DNA: TGTGCCAGCACCGTAGGGACAGGGGATGGCAATGAGCAGTTCTTC

size: many
J: TRBJ1-1
D: NA
V: TRBV20-1
CDR3: CSARGTWAAEAFF
DNA: TGCAGTGCTAGAGGGACCTGGGCGGCTGAAGCTTTCTTT

size: NA
J: TRBJ2-1
D: TRBD2
V: TRBV27
CDR3: CATHPPGLAGAEQFF
DNA: TGTGCCACCCATCCACCGGGACTAGCGGGAGCTGAGCAGTTCTTC

size: many
J: TRBJ2-7
D: TRBD2
V: TRBV20-1
CDR3: CSASGAGDLIEQYF
DNA: TGCAGTGCTAGTGGCGCGGGAGATTTAATCGAGCAGTACTTC

size: few
J: TRBJ2-7
D: TRBD1
V: TRBV5-1
CDR3: CASSLLGDRGSEQYF
DNA: TGCGCCAGCAGCTTGTTAGGGGACAGGGGCAGCGAGCAGTACTTC

size: NA
J: TRBJ2-2
D: NA
V: TRBV30
CDR3: CACRTGELFF
DNA: TGTGCCTGCCGAACCGGGGAGCTGTTTTTT

size: few
J: TRBJ2-3
D: NA
V: TRBV13
CDR3: CASSSEPDTDTQYF
DNA: TGTGCCAGCAGCTCAGAGCCCGACACAGATACGCAGTATTTT

size: many
J: TRBJ2-3
D: NA
V: TRBV6-1
CDR3: CASSEWGTDTQYF
DNA: TGTGCCAGCAGTGAGTGGGGAACAGATACGCAGTATTTT

size: few
J: TRBJ2-3
D: NA
V: TRBV5-1
CDR3: CASSLEGLRWYF
DNA: TGCGCCAGCAGCTTGGAAGGACTGCGCTGGTATTTT

size: few
J: TRBJ1-6
D: NA
V: TRBV14
CDR3: CASSVRLGYNSPLHF
DNA: TGTGCCAGCAGCGTACGTTTGGGGTATAATTCACCCCTCCACTTT

size: many
J: TRBJ1-1
D: NA
V: TRBV20-1
CDR3: CSATQGFAEAFF
DNA: TGCAGTGCTACGCAGGGGTTCGCTGAAGCTTTCTTT

size: NA
J: TRBJ2-2
D: TRBD2
V: TRBV4-1
CDR3: CASSSIAGASTGELFF
DNA: TGCGCCAGCAGTTCAATAGCGGGAGCCTCCACCGGGGAGCTGTTTTTT

size: few
J: TRBJ2-3
D: NA
V: TRBV27
CDR3: CASRAYLSDTQYF
DNA: TGTGCCAGCAGGGCATATTTATCAGATACGCAGTATTTT

size: NA
J: TRBJ2-1
D: NA
V: TRBV11-3
CDR3: CASSASDSPVNEQFF
DNA: TGTGCCAGCAGCGCGTCGGACAGTCCGGTCAATGAGCAGTTCTTC

size: NA
J: TRBJ2-1
D: NA
V: TRBV28
CDR3: CASRRDPNYNEQFF
DNA: TGTGCCAGCAGGCGTGATCCTAACTACAATGAGCAGTTCTTC

size: few
J: TRBJ1-5
D: NA
V: TRBV5-1
CDR3: CASSTGPREDQPQHF
DNA: TGCGCCAGCAGCACGGGACCGCGGGAGGATCAGCCCCAGCATTTT

size: NA
J: TRBJ2-7
D: NA
V: TRBV20-1
CDR3: CSATRGRAQEQYF
DNA: TGCAGTGCTACAAGAGGAAGGGCTCAAGAGCAGTACTTC

size: NA
J: TRBJ2-5
D: NA
V: TRBV7-8
CDR3: CASSSQPSGYQETQYF
DNA: TGTGCCAGCAGCTCTCAACCAAGCGGCTACCAAGAGACCCAGTACTTC

size: few
J: TRBJ2-5
D: NA
V: TRBV12-3/TRBV12-4
CDR3: CASTLGGGGETQYF
DNA: TGTGCCAGCACCTTAGGAGGGGGCGGCGAGACCCAGTACTTC

size: many
J: TRBJ2-1
D: TRBD1
V: TRBV4-1
CDR3: CASIGTEGEQFF
DNA: TGCGCCAGCATTGGGACAGAAGGTGAGCAGTTCTTC

size: few
J: TRBJ1-2
D: NA
V: TRBV12-3/TRBV12-4
CDR3: CASSDPQAYGYTF
DNA: TGTGCCAGCAGTGATCCGCAGGCCTATGGCTACACCTTC

size: many
J: TRBJ2-7
D: NA
V: TRBV20-1
CDR3: CSARQISSYEQYF
DNA: TGCAGTGCTAGACAGATATCTTCCTACGAGCAGTACTTC

size: few
J: TRBJ2-1
D: NA
V: TRBV3-1
CDR3: CASSQDVSDPYNEQFF
DNA: TGTGCCAGCAGCCAAGATGTCTCGGATCCCTACAATGAGCAGTTCTTC

size: many
J: TRBJ2-5
D: TRBD2
V: TRBV27
CDR3: CASSLIAGGETQYF
DNA: TGTGCCAGCAGTTTAATAGCGGGAGGAGAGACCCAGTACTTC

size: NA
J: TRBJ2-1
D: TRBD2
V: TRBV9
CDR3: CASSVDPLAGGGEQFF
DNA: TGTGCCAGCAGCGTAGATCCCCTAGCGGGAGGTGGGGAGCAGTTCTTC

size: few
J: TRBJ2-5
D: NA
V: TRBV21-1
CDR3: CASSSCGGRREETQYF
DNA: TGTGCCAGCAGCAGCTGCGGGGGGCGGCGAGAAGAGACCCAGTACTTC

size: NA
J: TRBJ2-3
D: NA
V: TRBV5-1
CDR3: CASSLEYPGADTQYF
DNA: TGCGCCAGCAGCTTGGAGTATCCCGGGGCAGATACGCAGTATTTT

size: few
J: TRBJ2-1
D: NA
V: TRBV3-1
CDR3: CASSQGSRKHIEQFF
DNA: TGTGCCAGCAGCCAAGGATCTAGGAAGCATATTGAGCAGTTCTTC

size: few
J: TRBJ2-3
D: TRBD1
V: TRBV10-3
CDR3: CAIAKAGTGRTDTQYF
DNA: TGTGCCATCGCAAAAGCCGGGACAGGGCGCACAGATACGCAGTATTTT

size: many
J: TRBJ2-2
D: NA
V: TRBV5-1
CDR3: CASSLPGDELFF
DNA: TGCGCCAGCAGCTTGCCCGGCGATGAGCTGTTTTTT

size: many
J: TRBJ2-7
D: TRBD1
V: TRBV11-1
CDR3: CASSTPQGAYEQYF
DNA: TGTGCCAGCAGCACCCCCCAGGGGGCCTACGAGCAGTACTTC

size: NA
J: TRBJ2-1
D: TRBD2
V: TRBV11-2
CDR3: CASSLERAGGSYNEQFF
DNA: TGTGCCAGCAGCTTAGAACGAGCGGGAGGTTCCTACAATGAGCAGTTCTTC